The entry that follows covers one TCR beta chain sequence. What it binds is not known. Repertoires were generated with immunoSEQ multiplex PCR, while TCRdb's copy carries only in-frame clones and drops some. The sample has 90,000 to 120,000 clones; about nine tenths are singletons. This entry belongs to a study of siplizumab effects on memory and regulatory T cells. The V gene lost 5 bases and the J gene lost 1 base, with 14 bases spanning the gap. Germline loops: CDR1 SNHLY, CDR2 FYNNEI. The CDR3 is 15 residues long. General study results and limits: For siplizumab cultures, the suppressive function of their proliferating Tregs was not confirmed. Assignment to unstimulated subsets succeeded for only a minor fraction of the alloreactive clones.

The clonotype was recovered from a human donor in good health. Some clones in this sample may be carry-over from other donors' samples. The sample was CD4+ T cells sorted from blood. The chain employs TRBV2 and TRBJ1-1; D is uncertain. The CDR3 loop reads CASSLYLVKNTEAFF. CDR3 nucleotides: TGTGCCAGCAGTCTCTATCTTGTAAAGAACACTGAAGCTTTCTTT.